This T cell receptor beta chain was profiled in a study of T cells in Graves' hyperthyroidism and ophthalmopathy. Study-level information: Before any treatment, at initial diagnosis, peripheral blood was collected.

The CDR3 sequence is 14 residues long. V was shortened by 3 bases and J by 7 bases, with 13 bases between the two germline ends. The germline CDR1 and CDR2 sequences are SGHTA and FQGNSA. Many counts were recorded for this clonotype. Antigen specificity is unknown. Study outcomes and limitations: Researchers found most expanded thyroid clonotypes above 0.001 in blood as well.

Amplification of TCR beta CDR3 regions was performed using RNA transcripts as template. With the HTBI primer set, the TCR CDR3 went through a first round of RT-PCR. MiXCR was run by TCRdb on the multiplex PCR reads, yielding one entry per CDR3 protein. The table shows fewer than 350,000 distinct CDR3 sequences, with roughly 18% occurring only once. Sequenced material: blood. This chain joins TRBV7-2 and TRBJ1-5, with TRBD1 as a possible D gene (5 bases). This clonotype originated in a woman aged 40 to 49 with Graves' ophthalmopathy. The CDR3 DNA is TGTGCCAGCAGCTTGCAGGGCGGCAGGCAGCCCCAGCATTTT. Its translation: CASSLQGGRQPQHF.